This section outlines one TCR beta chain sequence together with its context. The data were taken from a study of T cell changes during pregnancy in multiple sclerosis. The ends were cut back, 4 bases at V and 3 bases at J, with 11 bases in the middle. In germline, CDR1 is SGHRS, CDR2 YFSETQ. The CDR3 runs 13 residues. Profiled with immunoSEQ multiplex PCR; TCRdb holds only in-frame clones, not every one. The sample contains 81,000 or so clones, 91% of which appear only once. This sample comprised PBMCs, obtained in the first trimester of pregnancy. V and J are TRBV5-1 and TRBJ2-7; D is possibly TRBD1 (6 bases). The receptor comes from a female donor in good health, serving as a control in a pregnancy study. Some clones in this sample may be carry-over from other donors' samples. In nucleotides, the CDR3 is TGCGCCAGCAGCGCAGGACAGTTCTACGAGCAGTACTTC. This sequence encodes CASSAGQFYEQYF.